The 3 T cell receptor beta chains below come from one sample, sequenced in a study of blood T cells in healthy people across ages. It was with a sample-barcoded 5' primer and a J-beta primer mix that a second PCR of about 6 to 11 cycles was run. Each CDR3 protein is one row after TCRdb ran MiXCR on the 5' RACE reads. The sample has about 1.5 million distinct CDR3 sequences; 35% to 45% are singletons. The sequencing sample was made of blood. Every receptor here comes from a woman aged 18-30 years in good health.

The rearrangement joins TRBV27 to TRBJ1-2, with TRBD1 identical over 7 bases. The CDR3 has 15 residues. Germline CDR1 and CDR2: MNHEY and SMNVEV (reference sequence). J gave up 4 bases and V 3 bases, and 8 bases lay outside the gene matches. The CDR3 nucleotides read TGTGCCAGCAGTTTCCAAGGCGGGACAGTCTATGGCTACACCTTC. Translated: CASSFQGGTVYGYTF.

The rearrangement links TRBV2 to TRBJ1-4; D remains ambiguous. The CDR3 is made up of 13 amino acids. Trimming cost V 8 bases and J 0 bases, with 7 bases left between them. In germline, CDR1 is SNHLY, CDR2 FYNNEI. The CDR3 is CASEGATNEKLFF. In nucleotides, the CDR3 is TGTGCCAGCGAAGGTGCAACTAATGAAAAACTGTTTTTT.

This clonotype has only a few counts. The chain uses TRBV11-2 and TRBJ2-1; no clear D gene. The CDR3 is 13 residues long. V was trimmed by 1 base and J by 9 bases, leaving 10 bases between them. CDR1 is SGHAT and CDR2 is FQNNGV in the germline V gene. CDR3 nucleotide sequence: TGTGCCAGCAGCTTAGTTGGCAGACGTGAGCAGTTCTTC. Its translation is CASSLVGRREQFF.